The 6 T cell receptor beta chains below come from one sample, sequenced in a study of spatial heterogeneity in lung cancer. Described time point: blood at routine non-recurrence follow-up after resection. TCRdb reprocessed the 5' RACE reads via MiXCR and lists one record per CDR3 protein. The sample has 110,000 or so distinct CDR3 sequences, under 14% seen once. The specimen comprised PBMCs, sampled at follow-up. The receptors stem from a female donor with early-stage non-small cell lung cancer.

The J gene is TRBJ2-1, the V gene TRBV20-1, with 7 nucleotides matching TRBD2. Germline CDR1 reads DFQATT; CDR2 reads SNEGSKA (reference sequence). The J segment lost 3 bases and the V segment lost 1 base, leaving 9 bases of the junction unmatched. The CDR3 runs to 16 residues. For the CDR3, the DNA is TGCAGTGCTAGAGTTGGGACTAATTTCCGCTACAATGAGCAGTTCTTC. Amino acid sequence: CSARVGTNFRYNEQFF.

This clonotype was detected many times. CDR3 protein: CASSLMGPTTEAFF. CDR3 sequence (DNA): TGTGCCAGCAGTTTAATGGGGCCCACGACTGAAGCTTTCTTT. The chain uses TRBV28 and TRBJ1-1, with D possibly matching TRBD1 (5 bases). CDR1 and CDR2 from the germline V gene are MDHEN and SYDVKM. The CDR3 sequence is 14 residues long. V lost 2 bases and J 5 bases, leaving 12 bases between the germline ends.

The rearrangement uses TRBV20-1 and TRBJ1-2; D is ambiguous. CDR1 is DFQATT and CDR2 is SNEGSKA in the germline V gene (reference sequence). The CDR3 is made up of 14 amino acids. Trimming stripped 0 bases from V and 2 bases from J, with 10 bases between. CDR3 region: CSAREGNGNYGYTF. The CDR3 coding sequence is TGCAGTGCTAGAGAGGGGAACGGGAACTATGGCTACACCTTC.

This clonotype showed up just a few times. The genes are TRBV5-4 and TRBJ2-5, with D possibly TRBD2 on 6 matching bases. Trimming removed 2 bases at V and 3 bases at J, with 14 bases between. In germline, CDR1 is SGHNT, CDR2 YYREEE (reference sequence). The CDR3 consists of 15 residues. Here the CDR3 reads CASSFTRGIKETQYF. The CDR3 nucleotides are TGTGCCAGCAGCTTTACCCGGGGGATAAAAGAGACCCAGTACTTC.

In this sample, this clonotype turned up a few times. The chain combines TRBV28 with TRBJ2-1, with TRBD2 matching over 16 bases. In germline, CDR1 is MDHEN, CDR2 SYDVKM. The CDR3 has 16 residues. The V and J ends lost 3 bases and 7 bases, in that order; junction bases with no gene match: 3. CDR3 coding DNA: TGTGCCAGCAGTTTCCCGGGACTAGCGGGAGGGAATGAGCAGTTCTTC. Its translation is CASSFPGLAGGNEQFF.

This clonotype was observed a few times. The chain combines TRBV28 with TRBJ2-1; D unresolved. CDR3 size: 14 residues. The V end lost 6 bases, the J end lost 4 bases, and 13 bases lay between the germline ends. Germline CDR1 MDHEN, CDR2 SYDVKM. In nucleotides, the CDR3 is TGTGCCAGCAGCCCCCCCCGCTCTTACAATGAGCAGTTCTTC. Translation gives CASSPPRSYNEQFF.